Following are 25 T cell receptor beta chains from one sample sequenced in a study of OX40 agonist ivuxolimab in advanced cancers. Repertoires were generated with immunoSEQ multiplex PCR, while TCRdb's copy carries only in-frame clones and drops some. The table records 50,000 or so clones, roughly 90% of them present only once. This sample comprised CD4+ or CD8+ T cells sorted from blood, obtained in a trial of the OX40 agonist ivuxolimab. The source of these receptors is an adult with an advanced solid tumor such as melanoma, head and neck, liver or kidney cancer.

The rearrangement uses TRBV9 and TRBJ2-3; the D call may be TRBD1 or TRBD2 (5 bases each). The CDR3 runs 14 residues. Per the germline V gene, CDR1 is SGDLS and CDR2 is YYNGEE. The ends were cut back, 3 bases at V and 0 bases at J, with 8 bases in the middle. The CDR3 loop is CASSAGASTDTQYF. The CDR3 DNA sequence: TGTGCCAGCAGCGCCGGGGCTAGCACAGATACGCAGTATTTT.

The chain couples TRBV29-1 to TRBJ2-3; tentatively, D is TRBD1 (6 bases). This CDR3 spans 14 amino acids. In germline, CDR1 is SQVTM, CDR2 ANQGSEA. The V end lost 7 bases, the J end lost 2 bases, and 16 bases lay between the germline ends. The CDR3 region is CSDTGHDHTDTQYF. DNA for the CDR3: TGCAGCGATACGGGACATGACCACACAGATACGCAGTATTTT.

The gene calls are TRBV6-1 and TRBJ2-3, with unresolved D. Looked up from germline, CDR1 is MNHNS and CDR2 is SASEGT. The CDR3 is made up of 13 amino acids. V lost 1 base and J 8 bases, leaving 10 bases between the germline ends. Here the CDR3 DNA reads TGTGCCAGCAGTGAAGAGGGTGGAGTTACGCAGTATTTT. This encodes CASSEEGGVTQYF.

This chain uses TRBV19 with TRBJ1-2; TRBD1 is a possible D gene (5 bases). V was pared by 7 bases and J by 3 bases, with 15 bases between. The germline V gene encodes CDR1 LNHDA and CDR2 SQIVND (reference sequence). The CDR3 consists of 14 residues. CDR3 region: CASIRSGEDYGYTF. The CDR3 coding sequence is TGTGCCAGTATCCGTTCGGGGGAAGACTATGGCTACACCTTC. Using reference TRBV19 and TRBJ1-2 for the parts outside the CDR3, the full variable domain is DGGITQSPKYLFRKEGQNVTLSCEQNLNHDAMYWYRQDPGQGLRLIYYSQIVNDFQKGDIAEGYSVSREKKESFPLTVTSAQKNPTAFYLCASIRSGEDYGYTFGSGTRLTVV.

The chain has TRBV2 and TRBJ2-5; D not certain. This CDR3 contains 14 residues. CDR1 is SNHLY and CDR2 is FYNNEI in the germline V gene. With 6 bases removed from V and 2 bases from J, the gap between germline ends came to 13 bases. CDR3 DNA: TGTGCCAGCAGGGTGGAGCGACCGCAAGAGACCCAGTACTTC. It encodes CASRVERPQETQYF.

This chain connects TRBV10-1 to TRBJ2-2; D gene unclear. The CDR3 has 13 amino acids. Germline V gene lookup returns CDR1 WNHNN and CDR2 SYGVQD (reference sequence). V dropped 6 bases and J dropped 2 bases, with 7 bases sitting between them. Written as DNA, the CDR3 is TGCGCCAGCAGCGGACCCAACACCGGGGAGCTGTTTTTT. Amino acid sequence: CASSGPNTGELFF.

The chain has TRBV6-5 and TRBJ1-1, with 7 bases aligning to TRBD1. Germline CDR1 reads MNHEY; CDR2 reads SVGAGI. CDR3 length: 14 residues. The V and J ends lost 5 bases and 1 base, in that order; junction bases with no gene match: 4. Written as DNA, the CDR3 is TGTGCCAGCAGTCCCCGGACAGGGAACACTGAAGCTTTCTTT. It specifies CASSPRTGNTEAFF.

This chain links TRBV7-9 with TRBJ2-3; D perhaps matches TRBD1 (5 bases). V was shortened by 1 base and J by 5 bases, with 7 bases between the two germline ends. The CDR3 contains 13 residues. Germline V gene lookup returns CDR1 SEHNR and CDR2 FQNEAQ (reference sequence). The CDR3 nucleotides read TGTGCCAGCAGCTTAGAGGGGTTAGATACGCAGTATTTT. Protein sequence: CASSLEGLDTQYF.

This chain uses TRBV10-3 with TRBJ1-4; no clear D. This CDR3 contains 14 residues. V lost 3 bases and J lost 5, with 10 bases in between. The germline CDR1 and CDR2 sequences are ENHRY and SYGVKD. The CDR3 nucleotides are TGTGCCATCAGTGAACGGAATGGAAATGAAAAACTGTTTTTT. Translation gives CAISERNGNEKLFF.

The DNA for the CDR3 is TGTGCCAGCAGCATGACTTTAAACGACATCTATGGCTACACCTTC. It specifies CASSMTLNDIYGYTF. V usage is TRBV5-5 and J usage is TRBJ1-2; unclear D gene. The CDR3 contains 15 residues. The germline CDR1 and CDR2 sequences are SGHKS and YYEKEE (reference sequence). Trimming took 4 bases from V and 4 from J, leaving 17 bases between them. Based on the CDR3 plus reference TRBV5-5 and TRBJ1-2, the full variable domain is DAGVTQSPTHLIKTRGQQVTLRCSPISGHKSVSWYQQVLGQGPQFIFQYYEKEERGRGNFPDRFSARQFPNYSSELNVNALLLGDSALYLCASSMTLNDIYGYTFGSGTRLTVV.

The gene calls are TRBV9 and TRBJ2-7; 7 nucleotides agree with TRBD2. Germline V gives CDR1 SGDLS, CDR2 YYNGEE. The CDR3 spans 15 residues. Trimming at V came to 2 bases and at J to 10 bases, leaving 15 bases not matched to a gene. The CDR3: CASSVLSEGGPVQYF. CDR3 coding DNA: TGTGCCAGCAGCGTTTTGTCAGAGGGAGGGCCCGTCCAGTACTTC.

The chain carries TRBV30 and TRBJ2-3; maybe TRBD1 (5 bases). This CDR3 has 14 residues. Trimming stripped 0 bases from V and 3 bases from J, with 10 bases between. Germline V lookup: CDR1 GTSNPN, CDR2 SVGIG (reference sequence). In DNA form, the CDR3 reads TGTGCCTGGAGTGTACGCAGGGTTACAGATACGCAGTATTTT. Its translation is CAWSVRRVTDTQYF.

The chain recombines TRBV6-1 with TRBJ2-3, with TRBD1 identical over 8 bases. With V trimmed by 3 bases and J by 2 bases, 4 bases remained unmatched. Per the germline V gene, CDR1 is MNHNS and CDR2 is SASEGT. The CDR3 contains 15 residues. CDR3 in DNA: TGTGCCAGCAGTGAGACGACAGGGGCCACAGATACGCAGTATTTT. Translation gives CASSETTGATDTQYF.

The CDR3 loop is CASTGLGAGNTIYF. The CDR3 DNA reads TGTGCCAGCACCGGCCTGGGGGCTGGAAACACCATATATTTT. The chain joins TRBV7-9 to TRBJ1-3, with D possibly being TRBD1 (5 bases). The CDR3 runs 14 residues. V dropped 7 bases and J dropped 2 bases, with 12 bases sitting between them. Germline-derived CDR1 and CDR2 are SEHNR and FQNEAQ (reference sequence).

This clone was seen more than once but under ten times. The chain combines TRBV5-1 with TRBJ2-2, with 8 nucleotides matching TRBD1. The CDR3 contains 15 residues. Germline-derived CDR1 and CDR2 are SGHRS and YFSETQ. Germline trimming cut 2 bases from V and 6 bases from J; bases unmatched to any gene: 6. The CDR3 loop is CASSFGTGMAGELFF. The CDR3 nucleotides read TGCGCCAGCAGCTTCGGGACAGGCATGGCCGGGGAGCTGTTTTTT.

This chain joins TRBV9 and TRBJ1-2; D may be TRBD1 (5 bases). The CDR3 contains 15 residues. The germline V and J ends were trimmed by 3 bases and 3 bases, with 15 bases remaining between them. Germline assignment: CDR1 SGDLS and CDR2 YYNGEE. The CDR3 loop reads CASSELGLGHYGYTF. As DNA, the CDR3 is TGTGCCAGCAGCGAACTGGGACTGGGGCACTATGGCTACACCTTC.

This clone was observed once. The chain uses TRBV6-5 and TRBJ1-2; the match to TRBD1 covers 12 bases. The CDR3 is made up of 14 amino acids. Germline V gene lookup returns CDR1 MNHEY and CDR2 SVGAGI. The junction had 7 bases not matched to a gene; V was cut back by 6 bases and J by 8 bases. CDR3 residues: CASSLGTGGAGYTF. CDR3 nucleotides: TGTGCCAGCAGCCTCGGGACAGGGGGCGCCGGCTACACCTTC.

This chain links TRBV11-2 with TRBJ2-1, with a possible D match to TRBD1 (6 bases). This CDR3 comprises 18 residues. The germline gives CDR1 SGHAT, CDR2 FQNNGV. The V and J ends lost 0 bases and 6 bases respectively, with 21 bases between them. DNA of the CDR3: TGTGCCAGCAGCTTAGATCGCCTCAGGGGCGCCCAACGCAATGAGCAGTTCTTC. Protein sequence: CASSLDRLRGAQRNEQFF.

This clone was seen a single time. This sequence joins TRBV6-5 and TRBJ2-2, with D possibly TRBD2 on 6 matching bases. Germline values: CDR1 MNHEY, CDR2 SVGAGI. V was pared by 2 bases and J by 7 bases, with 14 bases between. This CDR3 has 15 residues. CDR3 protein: CASSYAGGVGGELFF. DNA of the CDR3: TGTGCCAGCAGTTACGCCGGGGGTGTCGGCGGGGAGCTGTTTTTT.

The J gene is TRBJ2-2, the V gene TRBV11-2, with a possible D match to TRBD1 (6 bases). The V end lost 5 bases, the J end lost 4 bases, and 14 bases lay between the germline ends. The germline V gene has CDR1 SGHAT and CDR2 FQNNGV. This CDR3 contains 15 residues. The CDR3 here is CASSRQGLGTGELFF. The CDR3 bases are TGTGCCAGCAGCCGCCAGGGGTTGGGCACCGGGGAGCTGTTTTTT.

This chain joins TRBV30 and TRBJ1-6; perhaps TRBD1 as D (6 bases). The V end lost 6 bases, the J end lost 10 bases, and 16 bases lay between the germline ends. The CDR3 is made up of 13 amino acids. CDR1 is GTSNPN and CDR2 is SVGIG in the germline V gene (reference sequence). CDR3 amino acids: CACSGTSLSPLHF. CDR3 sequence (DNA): TGTGCCTGTTCCGGGACAAGCCTATCACCCCTCCACTTT.

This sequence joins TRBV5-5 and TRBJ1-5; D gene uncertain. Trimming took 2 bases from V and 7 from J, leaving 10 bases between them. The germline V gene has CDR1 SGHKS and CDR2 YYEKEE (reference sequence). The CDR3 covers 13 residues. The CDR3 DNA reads TGTGCCAGCAGCTTATTGTCCGGGCAGCCCCAGCATTTT. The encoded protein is CASSLLSGQPQHF. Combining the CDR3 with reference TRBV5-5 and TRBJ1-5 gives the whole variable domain DAGVTQSPTHLIKTRGQQVTLRCSPISGHKSVSWYQQVLGQGPQFIFQYYEKEERGRGNFPDRFSARQFPNYSSELNVNALLLGDSALYLCASSLLSGQPQHFGDGTRLSIL.

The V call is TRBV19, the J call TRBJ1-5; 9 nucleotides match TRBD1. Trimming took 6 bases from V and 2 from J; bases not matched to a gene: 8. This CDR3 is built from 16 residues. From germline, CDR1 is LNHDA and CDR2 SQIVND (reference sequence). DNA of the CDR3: TGTGCCAGTAGAAGCAGACAGGGGGGTGGCAATCAGCCCCAGCATTTT. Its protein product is CASRSRQGGGNQPQHF.

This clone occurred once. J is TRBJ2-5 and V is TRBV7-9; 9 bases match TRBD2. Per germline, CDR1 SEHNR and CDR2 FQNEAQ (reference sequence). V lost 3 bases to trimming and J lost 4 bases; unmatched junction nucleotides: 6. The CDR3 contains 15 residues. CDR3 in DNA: TGTGCCAGCAGCTTGATGGCGGGGGGGAGAGAGACCCAGTACTTC. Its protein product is CASSLMAGGRETQYF.

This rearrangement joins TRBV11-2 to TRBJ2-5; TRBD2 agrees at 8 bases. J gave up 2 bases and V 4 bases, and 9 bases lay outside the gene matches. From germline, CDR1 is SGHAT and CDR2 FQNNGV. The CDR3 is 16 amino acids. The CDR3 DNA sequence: TGTGCCAGCAGCTCCCGACCGGGGGGGGGTCAAGAGACCCAGTACTTC. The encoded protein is CASSSRPGGGQETQYF.